The 5 T cell receptor beta chains given below trace back to one sample, sequenced in a study of identical twins. TCRdb passed the 5' RACE reads through MiXCR, listing each CDR3 protein once. Of 690,000 or so distinct CDR3 sequences in the sample, roughly 8% were seen once. The same data also went into a second study, on yellow fever vaccine responses in identical twins.

Source material: PBMCs. The receptors here all came from a woman under 30 in good health.

This clonotype appeared many times. This sequence joins TRBV5-1 and TRBJ2-7, with 10 nucleotides matching TRBD2. V lost 4 bases to trimming and J lost 3 bases; unmatched junction nucleotides: 13. The CDR3 loop spans 17 amino acids. CDR1 SGHRS and CDR2 YFSETQ come from the germline V gene. In DNA form, the CDR3 reads TGCGCCAGCAGCCTGGGACCTAGCGGGAGTATGATCTACGAGCAGTACTTC. This gives the protein CASSLGPSGSMIYEQYF.

Ten or more counts support this clonotype. The chain carries TRBV7-3 and TRBJ2-7; TRBD1 matches at 11 bases. The germline CDR1 and CDR2 sequences are SGHTA and FQGTGA. The CDR3 runs to 13 residues. V dropped 4 bases and J dropped 5; count of bases not matched to a gene: 1. The CDR3 loop is CASSSDRGHEQYF. CDR3 DNA: TGTGCCAGCAGCTCGGACAGGGGGCACGAGCAGTACTTC. Full variable domain (missing parts from reference TRBV7-3 and TRBJ2-7): GAGVSQTPSNKVTEKGKYVELRCDPISGHTALYWYRQSLGQGPEFLIYFQGTGAADDSGLPNDRFFAVRPEGSVSTLKIQRTERGDSAVYLCASSSDRGHEQYFGPGTRLTVT.

V usage is TRBV11-2 and J usage is TRBJ1-2, with D perhaps matching TRBD1 (5 bases). This CDR3 region has 17 residues. V was trimmed by 0 bases and J by 4 bases, leaving 18 bases between them. CDR1 SGHAT and CDR2 FQNNGV come from the germline V gene. The CDR3 is CASSLEVRPTEFYGYTF. The CDR3 region has the DNA TGTGCCAGCAGCTTAGAGGTCAGGCCGACAGAGTTCTATGGCTACACCTTC. The full variable domain, rest sourced from reference TRBV11-2 and TRBJ1-2, is EAGVAQSPRYKIIEKRQSVAFWCNPISGHATLYWYQQILGQGPKLLIQFQNNGVVDDSQLPKDRFSAERLKGVDSTLKIQPAKLEDSAVYLCASSLEVRPTEFYGYTFGSGTRLTVV.

The V call is TRBV28, the J call TRBJ2-5; D ambiguous. V shed 6 bases and J shed 0 bases, with 11 bases lying between them. CDR1 and CDR2 (germline): MDHEN, SYDVKM. The CDR3 length is 14 residues. CDR3 in DNA: TGTGCCAGCAGAGGGCCTTACTACCAAGAGACCCAGTACTTC. Translating gives CASRGPYYQETQYF. The full variable domain, rest sourced from reference TRBV28 and TRBJ2-5, is DVKVTQSSRYLVKRTGEKVFLECVQDMDHENMFWYRQDPGLGLRLIYFSYDVKMKEKGDIPEGYSVSREKKERFSLILESASTNQTSMYLCASRGPYYQETQYFGPGTRLLVL.

This clonotype was counted between two and nine times. V is TRBV12-3 or TRBV12-4 and J is TRBJ2-1; TRBD2 is a possible D gene (5 bases). The CDR3 has 15 amino acids. Trimming cost V 5 bases and J 1 base, with 12 bases left between them. The CDR3 DNA is TGTGCCAGCAGTCCCTCAGCGGTTTCCTACAATGAGCAGTTCTTC. This encodes CASSPSAVSYNEQFF.